Shown below are 4 T cell receptor beta chains from a single sample sequenced in a study of early T cells in non-severe SARS-CoV-2 infection. TCRdb called the 5' RACE reads again in MiXCR, with one record for every CDR3 protein. Of about 60,000 distinct CDR3 sequences detected, about 10% appear once; the ten largest clones hold under 3%. The source was whole blood, collected at baseline. Source of these receptors: an adult who was a healthcare worker with PCR-confirmed SARS-CoV-2 infection or an uninfected control (not recorded which).

The V and J genes are TRBV5-1 and TRBJ2-1, with D perhaps TRBD1 (6 bases). The CDR3 loop spans 17 amino acids. CDR1 and CDR2 from the germline V gene are SGHRS and YFSETQ. V was cut by 0 bases and J by 1 base, with 14 bases left in between. The CDR3 coding sequence is TGCGCCAGCAGCTTGGATGCCTTGGACAGATCCTACAATGAGCAGTTCTTC. It yields the protein CASSLDALDRSYNEQFF.

The V call is TRBV20-1, the J call TRBJ1-5; possible D gene TRBD1, 5 bases. Germline loops: CDR1 DFQATT, CDR2 SNEGSKA (reference sequence). The V gene lost 3 bases and the J gene lost 10 bases, with 13 bases spanning the gap. The CDR3 is 12 residues long. The CDR3 is CSASHWGLPQHF. CDR3 sequence (DNA): TGCAGTGCTAGCCACTGGGGACTTCCCCAGCATTTT.

This clonotype was detected a few times. This chain links TRBV29-1 with TRBJ2-5, with 9 bases aligning to TRBD1. V dropped 7 bases and J dropped 5; count of bases not matched to a gene: 8. CDR1 is SQVTM and CDR2 is ANQGSEA in the germline V gene. CDR3 length: 13 amino acids. CDR3 region: CSAGGTGIETQYF. DNA of the CDR3: TGCAGCGCCGGTGGGACAGGGATTGAGACCCAGTACTTC.

The chain couples TRBV6-5 to TRBJ1-2; D is perhaps TRBD1 (5 bases). CDR1 MNHEY and CDR2 SVGAGI come from the germline V gene. V shed 8 bases and J shed 0 bases, with 16 bases lying between them. This CDR3 is built from 15 residues. CDR3: CASSNGGLSNYGYTF. For the CDR3, the DNA is TGTGCCAGCTCTAACGGGGGATTATCTAACTATGGCTACACCTTC.